This T cell receptor beta chain comes out of a study of OX40 agonist ivuxolimab in advanced cancers. About the research overall: Prior therapy, whether anti-PD-1, anti-PD-L1 or anti-CTLA-4, was allowed, and 30% to 40% had some.

Whole-study findings and limits: Fewer expanded clones were found on average in CD4+ than in CD8+ T cells. Partial responders at 0.1-3.0 mg/kg showed near-lowest clonal expansion.

CDR1 is MNHEY and CDR2 is SMNVEV in the germline V gene (reference sequence). Losses at the gene ends were 10 bases for V and 0 bases for J; bases not matched to a gene: 5. This CDR3 contains 13 residues. A note on this clone: The antigen is unknown.

Generated by immunoSEQ multiplex PCR, the TCRdb table keeps only in-frame clones and is missing some. The table records 80,000 to 100,000 clones, 80% to 90% of them present only once. This chain joins TRBV27 and TRBJ2-7, with 8 bases aligning to TRBD1. Specimen: CD4+ or CD8+ T cells sorted from blood, collected in a trial of the OX40 agonist ivuxolimab. The clonotype originates from an adult with an advanced solid tumor such as melanoma, head and neck, liver or kidney cancer. This CDR3 reads CATRDRISYEQYF. For the CDR3, the DNA is TGTGCCACCCGGGACAGGATCTCCTACGAGCAGTACTTC.